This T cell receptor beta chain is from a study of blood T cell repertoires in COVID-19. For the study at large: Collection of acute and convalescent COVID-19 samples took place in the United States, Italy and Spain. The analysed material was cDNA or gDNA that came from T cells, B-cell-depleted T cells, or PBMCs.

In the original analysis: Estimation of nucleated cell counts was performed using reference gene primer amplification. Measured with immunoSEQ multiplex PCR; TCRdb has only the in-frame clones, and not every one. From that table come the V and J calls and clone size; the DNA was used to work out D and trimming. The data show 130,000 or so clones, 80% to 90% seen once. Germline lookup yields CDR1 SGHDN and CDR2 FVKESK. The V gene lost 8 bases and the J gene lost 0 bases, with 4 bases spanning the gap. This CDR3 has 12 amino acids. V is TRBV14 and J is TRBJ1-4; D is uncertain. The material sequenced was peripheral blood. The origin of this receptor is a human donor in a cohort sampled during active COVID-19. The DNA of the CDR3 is TGTGCCAGCTCTGCAACTAATGAAAAACTGTTTTTT. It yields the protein CASSATNEKLFF.